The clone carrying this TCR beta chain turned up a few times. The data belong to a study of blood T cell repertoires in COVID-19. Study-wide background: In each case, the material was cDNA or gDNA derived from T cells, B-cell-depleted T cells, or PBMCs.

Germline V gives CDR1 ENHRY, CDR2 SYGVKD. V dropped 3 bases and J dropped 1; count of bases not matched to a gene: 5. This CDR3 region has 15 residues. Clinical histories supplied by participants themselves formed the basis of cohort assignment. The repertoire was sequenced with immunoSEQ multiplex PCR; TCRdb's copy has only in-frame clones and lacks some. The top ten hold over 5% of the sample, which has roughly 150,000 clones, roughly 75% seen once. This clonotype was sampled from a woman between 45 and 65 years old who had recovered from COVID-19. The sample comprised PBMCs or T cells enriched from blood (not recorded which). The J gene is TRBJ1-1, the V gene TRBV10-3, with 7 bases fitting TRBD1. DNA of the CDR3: TGTGCCATCAGTGACAGGGGGAGTGGGAACACTGAAGCTTTCTTT. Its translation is CAISDRGSGNTEAFF.